This record covers a single TCR beta chain. Its antigen remains unknown. The data originate from a study of cytomegalovirus exposure and HLA in healthy donors. Both 60 Vbeta primers and 13 Jbeta primers went into the PCR. Clones were sequenced by immunoSEQ multiplex PCR, and TCRdb holds only the in-frame ones, with some missing. The repertoire holds 130,000 or so clones, with about two thirds as singletons. Study conclusions and caveats: In an earlier analysis, most TCR beta V segments were productive about 87% or about 30% of the time. On later analysis, the bulk of CMV-associated TCR beta chains appeared to be HLA-restricted.

This clonotype was obtained from a man aged 45 to 65 in good health and CMV-seropositive. Sequenced input: PBMCs.

The DNA of the CDR3 is TGCGCCAGCAGTCAGGTGGGACTCCTTTTTCACGAGCAGTACTTC. It specifies CASSQVGLLFHEQYF. The J gene is TRBJ2-7, the V gene TRBV23-1; TRBD2 might be the D (6 bases). TRBV23-1 is given ORF status, its function remaining uncertain. V shed 3 bases and J shed 5 bases, with 17 bases lying between them. The CDR3 contains 15 residues.